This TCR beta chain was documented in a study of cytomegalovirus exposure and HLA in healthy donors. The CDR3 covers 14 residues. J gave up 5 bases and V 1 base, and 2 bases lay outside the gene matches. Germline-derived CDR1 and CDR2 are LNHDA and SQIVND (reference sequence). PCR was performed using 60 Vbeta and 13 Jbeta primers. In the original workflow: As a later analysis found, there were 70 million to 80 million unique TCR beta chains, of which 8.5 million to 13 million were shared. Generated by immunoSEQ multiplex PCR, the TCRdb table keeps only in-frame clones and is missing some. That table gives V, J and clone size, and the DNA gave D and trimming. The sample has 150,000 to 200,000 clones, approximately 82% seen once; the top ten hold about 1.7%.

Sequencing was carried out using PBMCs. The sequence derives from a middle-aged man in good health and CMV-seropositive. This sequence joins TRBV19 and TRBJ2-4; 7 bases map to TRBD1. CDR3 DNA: TGTGCCAGTAGTATAGGACAGGGCGAAAACATTCAGTACTTC. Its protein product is CASSIGQGENIQYF.